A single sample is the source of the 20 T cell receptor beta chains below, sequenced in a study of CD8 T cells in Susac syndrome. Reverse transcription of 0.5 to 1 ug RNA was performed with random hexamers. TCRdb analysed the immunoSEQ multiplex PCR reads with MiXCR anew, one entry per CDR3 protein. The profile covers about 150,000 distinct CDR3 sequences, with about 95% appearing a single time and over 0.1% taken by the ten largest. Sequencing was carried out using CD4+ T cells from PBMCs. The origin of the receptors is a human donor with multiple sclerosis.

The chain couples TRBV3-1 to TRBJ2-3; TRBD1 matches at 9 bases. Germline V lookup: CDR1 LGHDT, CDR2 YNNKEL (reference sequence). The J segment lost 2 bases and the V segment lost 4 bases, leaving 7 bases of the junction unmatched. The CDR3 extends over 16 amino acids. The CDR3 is CASSRDRDRATDTQYF. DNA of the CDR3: TGTGCCAGCAGCCGCGACAGGGACAGGGCCACAGATACGCAGTATTTT.

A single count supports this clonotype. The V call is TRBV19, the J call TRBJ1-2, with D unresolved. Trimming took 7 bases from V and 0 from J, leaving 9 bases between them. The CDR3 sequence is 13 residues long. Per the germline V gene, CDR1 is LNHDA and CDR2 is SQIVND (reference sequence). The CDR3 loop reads CASTKSANYGYTF. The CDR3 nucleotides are TGTGCCAGTACGAAGTCAGCTAACTATGGCTACACCTTC.

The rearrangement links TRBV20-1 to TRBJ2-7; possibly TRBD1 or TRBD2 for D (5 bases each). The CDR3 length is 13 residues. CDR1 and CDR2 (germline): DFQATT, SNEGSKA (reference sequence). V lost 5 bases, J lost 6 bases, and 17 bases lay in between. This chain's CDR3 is CSADAGTSAEQYF. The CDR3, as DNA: TGCAGTGCTGACGCCGGGACCTCCGCCGAGCAGTACTTC.

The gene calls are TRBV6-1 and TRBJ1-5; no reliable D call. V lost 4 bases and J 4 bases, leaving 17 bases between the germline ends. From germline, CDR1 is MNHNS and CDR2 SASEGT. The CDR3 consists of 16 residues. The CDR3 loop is CASSVWRVGDNQPQHF. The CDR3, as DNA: TGTGCCAGCAGTGTATGGAGGGTGGGCGATAATCAGCCCCAGCATTTT.

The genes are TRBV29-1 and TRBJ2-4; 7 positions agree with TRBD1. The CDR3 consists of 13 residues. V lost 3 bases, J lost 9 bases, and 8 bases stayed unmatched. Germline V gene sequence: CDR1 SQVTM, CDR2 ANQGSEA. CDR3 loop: CSVDRGRYGIQYF. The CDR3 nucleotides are TGCAGCGTTGATAGGGGGCGATATGGCATTCAGTACTTC.

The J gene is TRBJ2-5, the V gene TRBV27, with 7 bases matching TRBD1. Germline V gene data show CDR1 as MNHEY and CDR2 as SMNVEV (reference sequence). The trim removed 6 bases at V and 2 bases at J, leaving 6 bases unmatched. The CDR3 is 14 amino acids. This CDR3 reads CASRRRDRQETQYF. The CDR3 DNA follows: TGTGCCAGCAGGCGCCGGGACAGACAAGAGACCCAGTACTTC.

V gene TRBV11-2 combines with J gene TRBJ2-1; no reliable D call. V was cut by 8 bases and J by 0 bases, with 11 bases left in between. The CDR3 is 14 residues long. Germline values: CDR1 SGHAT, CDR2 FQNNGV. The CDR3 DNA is TGTGCCAGCCACGAACTAAGCTCCTACAATGAGCAGTTCTTC. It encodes CASHELSSYNEQFF.

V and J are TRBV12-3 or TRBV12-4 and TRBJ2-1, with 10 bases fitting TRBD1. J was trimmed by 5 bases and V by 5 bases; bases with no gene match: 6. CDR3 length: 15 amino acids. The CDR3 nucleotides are TGTGCCAGCAGTCCCGGACAGGGGGACAACAATGAGCAGTTCTTC. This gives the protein CASSPGQGDNNEQFF.

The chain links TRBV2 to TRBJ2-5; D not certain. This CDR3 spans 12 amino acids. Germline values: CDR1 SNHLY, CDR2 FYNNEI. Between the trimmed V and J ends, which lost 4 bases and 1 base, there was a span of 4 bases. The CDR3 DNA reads TGTGCCAGCAGTGTGAGCCAAGAGACCCAGTACTTC. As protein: CASSVSQETQYF. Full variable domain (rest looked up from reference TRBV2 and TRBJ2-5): EPEVTQTPSHQVTQMGQEVILRCVPISNHLYFYWYRQILGQKVEFLVSFYNNEISEKSEIFDDQFSVERPDGSNFTLKIRSTKLEDSAMYFCASSVSQETQYFGPGTRLLVL.

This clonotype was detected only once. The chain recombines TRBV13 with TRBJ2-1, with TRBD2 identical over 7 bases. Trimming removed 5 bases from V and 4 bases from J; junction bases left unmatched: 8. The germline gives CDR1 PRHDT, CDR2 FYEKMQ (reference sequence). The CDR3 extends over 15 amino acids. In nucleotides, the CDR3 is TGTGCCAGCAGCGCCCCCGGGACTATTTACAATGAGCAGTTCTTC. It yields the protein CASSAPGTIYNEQFF.

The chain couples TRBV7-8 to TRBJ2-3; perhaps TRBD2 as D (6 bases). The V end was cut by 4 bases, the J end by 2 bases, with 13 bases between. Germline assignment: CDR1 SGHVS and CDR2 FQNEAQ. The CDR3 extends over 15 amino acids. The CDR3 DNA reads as TGTGCCAGCAGCTCCCTGGGGGGACTCACAGATACGCAGTATTTT. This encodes CASSSLGGLTDTQYF.

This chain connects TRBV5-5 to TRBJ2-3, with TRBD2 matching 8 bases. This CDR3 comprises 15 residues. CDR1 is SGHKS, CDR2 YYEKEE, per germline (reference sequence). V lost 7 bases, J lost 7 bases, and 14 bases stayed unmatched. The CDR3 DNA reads TGTGCCAGCGCGCCGAGCGGGAGTAAGACCAATACGCAGTATTTT. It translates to CASAPSGSKTNTQYF.

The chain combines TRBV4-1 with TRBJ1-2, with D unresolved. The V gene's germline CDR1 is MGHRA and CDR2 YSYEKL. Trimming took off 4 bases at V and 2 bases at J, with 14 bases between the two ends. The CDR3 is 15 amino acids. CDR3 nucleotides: TGCGCCAGCAGCCCGGACGGTGTTTCGAACTATGGCTACACCTTC. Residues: CASSPDGVSNYGYTF.

CDR3 sequence (DNA): TGTGCCACCAGCAGAGGCCCCGGGACAGGGGGAGGGGGTGAGCAGTTCTTC. Residues: CATSRGPGTGGGGEQFF. This sequence joins TRBV15 and TRBJ2-1, with 11 nucleotides matching TRBD1. Per the germline V gene, CDR1 is LNHNV and CDR2 is YYDKDF (reference sequence). V dropped 1 base and J dropped 9; count of bases not matched to a gene: 11. This CDR3 is built from 17 residues.

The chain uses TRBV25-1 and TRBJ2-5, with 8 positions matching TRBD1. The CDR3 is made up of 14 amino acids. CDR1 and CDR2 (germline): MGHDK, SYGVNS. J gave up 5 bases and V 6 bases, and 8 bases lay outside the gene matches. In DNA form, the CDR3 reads TGTGCCAGCAGCGACAGGGGAGGAGGGGAGACCCAGTACTTC. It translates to CASSDRGGGETQYF.

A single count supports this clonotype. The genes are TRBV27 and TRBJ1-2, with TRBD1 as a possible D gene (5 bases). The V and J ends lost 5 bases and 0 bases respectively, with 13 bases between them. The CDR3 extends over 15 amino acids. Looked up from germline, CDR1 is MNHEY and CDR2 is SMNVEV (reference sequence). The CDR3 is CASSPTGVTNYGYTF. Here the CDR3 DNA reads TGTGCCAGCAGTCCTACAGGCGTTACTAACTATGGCTACACCTTC.

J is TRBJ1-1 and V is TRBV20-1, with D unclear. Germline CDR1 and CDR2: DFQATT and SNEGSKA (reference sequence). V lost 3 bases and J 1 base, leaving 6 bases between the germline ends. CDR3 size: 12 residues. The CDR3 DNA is TGCAGTGCTAGTCACGGGAACACTGAAGCTTTCTTT. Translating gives CSASHGNTEAFF.

In nucleotides, the CDR3 is TGCGCCAGCAGCCAAACTAGAGTCAGTTCCTACGAGCAGTACTTC. It specifies CASSQTRVSSYEQYF. This chain connects TRBV4-3 to TRBJ2-7; TRBD2 is a possible D gene (5 bases). Trimming left V 2 bases short and J 1 base short, with 12 bases between. Germline CDR1 LGHNA, CDR2 YSLEER. The CDR3 is made up of 15 amino acids.

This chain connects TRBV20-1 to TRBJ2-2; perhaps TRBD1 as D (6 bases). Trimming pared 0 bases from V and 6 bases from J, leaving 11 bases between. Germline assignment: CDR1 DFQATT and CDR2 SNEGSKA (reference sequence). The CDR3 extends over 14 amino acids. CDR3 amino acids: CSARDRGTSGELFF. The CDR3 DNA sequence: TGCAGTGCTAGAGACAGGGGTACGTCCGGGGAGCTGTTTTTT.

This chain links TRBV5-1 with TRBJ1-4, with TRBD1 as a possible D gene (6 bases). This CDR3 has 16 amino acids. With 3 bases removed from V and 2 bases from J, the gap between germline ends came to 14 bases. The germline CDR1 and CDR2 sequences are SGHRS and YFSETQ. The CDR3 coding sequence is TGCGCCAGCAGCTCACAGGGCCAGCGGACTAATGAAAAACTGTTTTTT. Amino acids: CASSSQGQRTNEKLFF. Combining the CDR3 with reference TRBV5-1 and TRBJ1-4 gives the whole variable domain KAGVTQTPRYLIKTRGQQVTLSCSPISGHRSVSWYQQTPGQGLQFLFEYFSETQRNKGNFPGRFSGRQFSNSRSEMNVSTLELGDSALYLCASSSQGQRTNEKLFFGSGTQLSVL.